Below, 10 T cell receptor beta chains from the same sample are listed, as sequenced in a study of T cell responses to AZD1222 COVID-19 vaccine. The method was immunoSEQ multiplex PCR; TCRdb's version includes in-frame clones alone and lacks a portion of them. This table has 100,000 to 110,000 clones, 88% appearing once. The sequencing used peripheral blood, collected on day 0 of AZD1222 vaccination. All receptors come from an adult in good health.

V usage is TRBV5-5 and J usage is TRBJ2-7, with D perhaps matching TRBD2 (6 bases). Germline CDR1 and CDR2: SGHKS and YYEKEE (reference sequence). The CDR3 is 13 amino acids. V shed 0 bases and J shed 5 bases, with 9 bases lying between them. Here the CDR3 reads CASSLAGVHEQYF. CDR3 nucleotides: TGTGCCAGCAGCTTGGCGGGGGTCCACGAGCAGTACTTC.

The V call is TRBV4-3, the J call TRBJ2-1; 10 positions match TRBD2. V lost 0 bases and J lost 10; bases outside the gene matches: 9. This CDR3 spans 16 amino acids. Germline V lookup: CDR1 LGHNA, CDR2 YSLEER. The CDR3 DNA reads TGCGCCAGCAGCCAAGAAGCTAGCGGGAGTCCTCGGGAGCAGTTCTTC. This gives the protein CASSQEASGSPREQFF.

The genes are TRBV6-5 and TRBJ1-1, with D uncertain. The V end was cut by 2 bases, the J end by 2 bases, with 6 bases between. The CDR3 loop spans 13 amino acids. Germline loops: CDR1 MNHEY, CDR2 SVGAGI. CDR3 amino acids: CASSYETNTEAFF. The CDR3 bases are TGTGCCAGCAGTTACGAGACAAACACTGAAGCTTTCTTT.

This chain joins TRBV18 and TRBJ1-6; D not resolved. Trimming pared 3 bases from V and 0 bases from J, leaving 24 bases between. Germline V gene data show CDR1 as KGHSH and CDR2 as LQKENI. The CDR3 has 21 amino acids. Here the CDR3 DNA reads TGTGCCAGCTCACCCTCAGCCACCTCTCTACCCTTGAGCTCCTATAATTCACCCCTCCACTTT. Its protein product is CASSPSATSLPLSSYNSPLHF.

This clone has only a few counts. V gene TRBV2 combines with J gene TRBJ2-1; perhaps TRBD2 as D (5 bases). CDR1 and CDR2 (germline): SNHLY, FYNNEI. V shed 7 bases and J shed 0 bases, with 10 bases lying between them. CDR3 length: 14 amino acids. The CDR3 loop reads CASTNGNSYNEQFF. CDR3 coding DNA: TGTGCCAGCACTAACGGGAACTCCTACAATGAGCAGTTCTTC. Drawing the rest from reference TRBV2 and TRBJ2-1, the complete variable domain is EPEVTQTPSHQVTQMGQEVILRCVPISNHLYFYWYRQILGQKVEFLVSFYNNEISEKSEIFDDQFSVERPDGSNFTLKIRSTKLEDSAMYFCASTNGNSYNEQFFGPGTRLTVL.

The CDR3 here is CASSITPPPGFTDTQYF. In nucleotides, the CDR3 is TGTGCCAGCAGCATAACCCCGCCCCCGGGGTTCACAGATACGCAGTATTTT. The chain joins TRBV7-2 to TRBJ2-3; D may be TRBD2 (5 bases). CDR1 is SGHTA, CDR2 FQGNSA, per germline. The CDR3 length is 17 residues. The V end lost 5 bases, the J end lost 2 bases, and 20 bases lay between the germline ends. Supplemented by reference TRBV7-2 and TRBJ2-3, the full variable domain reads GAGVSQSPSNKVTEKGKDVELRCDPISGHTALYWYRQSLGQGLEFLIYFQGNSAPDKSGLPSDRFSAERTGGSVSTLTIQRTQQEDSAVYLCASSITPPPGFTDTQYFGPGTRLTVL.

The chain's CDR3 is CASSPLVAIRHEQFF. CDR3 bases: TGTGCCAGCAGCCCACTAGTCGCCATACGCCATGAGCAGTTCTTC. V gene TRBV9 combines with J gene TRBJ2-1; possibly TRBD2 for D (5 bases). The CDR3 is made up of 15 amino acids. The ends were cut back, 4 bases at V and 8 bases at J, with 19 bases in the middle. Germline assignment: CDR1 SGDLS and CDR2 YYNGEE.

J is TRBJ2-7 and V is TRBV27; 7 positions agree with TRBD1. Germline CDR1 MNHEY, CDR2 SMNVEV (reference sequence). With V trimmed by 6 bases and J by 3 bases, 14 bases remained unmatched. The CDR3 loop spans 16 amino acids. The CDR3 DNA follows: TGTGCCAGCAGGAAGGCGCGACAGGGCAATATCTACGAGCAGTACTTC. Amino acids: CASRKARQGNIYEQYF.

V is TRBV28 and J is TRBJ1-1, with unresolved D. The CDR3 totals 12 residues. V was trimmed by 1 base and J by 7 bases, leaving 7 bases between them. Germline lookup yields CDR1 MDHEN and CDR2 SYDVKM. The CDR3 region is CASSLLGFEAFF. The CDR3 DNA reads TGTGCCAGCAGTTTATTAGGGTTTGAAGCTTTCTTT.

J is TRBJ2-1 and V is TRBV7-9, with D maybe TRBD2 (5 bases). CDR1 is SEHNR, CDR2 FQNEAQ, per germline (reference sequence). Deletions cut 5 bases from V and 7 bases from J, with 18 bases between. The CDR3 has 15 residues. The CDR3 loop is CASSRYHTSINEQFF. In DNA, the CDR3 is TGTGCCAGCAGCCGTTACCATACTAGTATTAATGAGCAGTTCTTC.